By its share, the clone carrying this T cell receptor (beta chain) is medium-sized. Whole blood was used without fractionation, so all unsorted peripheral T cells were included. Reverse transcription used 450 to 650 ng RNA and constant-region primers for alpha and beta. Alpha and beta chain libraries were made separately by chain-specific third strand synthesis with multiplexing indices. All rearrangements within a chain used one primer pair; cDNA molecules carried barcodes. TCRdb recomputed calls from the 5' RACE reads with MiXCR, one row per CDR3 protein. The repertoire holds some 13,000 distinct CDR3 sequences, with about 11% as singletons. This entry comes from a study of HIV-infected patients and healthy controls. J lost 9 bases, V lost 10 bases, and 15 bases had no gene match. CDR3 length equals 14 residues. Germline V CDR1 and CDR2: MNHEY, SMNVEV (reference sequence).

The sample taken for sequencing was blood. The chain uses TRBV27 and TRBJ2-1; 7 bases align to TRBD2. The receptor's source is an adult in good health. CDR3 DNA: TGTGCCACTAGGGCTAGCGGAATCCGCGGTGAGCAGTTCTTC. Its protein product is CATRASGIRGEQFF.